These 12 T cell receptor beta chains originate from one sample sequenced in a study of blood T cells in healthy people across ages. Sample-barcoded 5' priming and a J-beta primer mix drove a second PCR of roughly 6 to 12 cycles. TCRdb processed the 5' RACE reads anew with MiXCR; each CDR3 protein has one entry. Among under 750,000 distinct CDR3 sequences listed, roughly 48% were seen once. The sequencing sample was made of blood. Receptors were obtained from a man at least 80 years old in good health.

Notes on this clonotype: The junction departs from the called germline gene at one end, perhaps through a read error. The J gene is TRBJ2-1, the V gene TRBV3-1; D may be TRBD1 (5 bases). The DNA end is more similar to TRBJ2-7, so the J call may be wrong. CDR3 size: 15 residues. In germline, CDR1 is LGHDT, CDR2 YNNKEL (reference sequence). The CDR3 sequence: CAGSQAATAGYEQYF. The CDR3 DNA sequence: TGTGCCGGCAGCCAAGCCGCCACAGCAGGGTACGAGCAGTACTTC.

The rearrangement joins TRBV7-3 to TRBJ2-1; D is unclear. CDR1 and CDR2 from the germline V gene are SGHTA and FQGTGA. Trimming took off 2 bases at V and 6 bases at J, with 14 bases between the two ends. The CDR3 is 15 amino acids. The chain's CDR3 is CASSLDPGTVNEQFF. CDR3 DNA sequence: TGTGCCAGCAGCTTAGACCCAGGAACCGTCAATGAGCAGTTCTTC.

There are a few counts of this clonotype. The genes are TRBV7-2 and TRBJ2-6; 8 bases align to TRBD1. V gave up 5 bases and J gave up 6 bases; unmatched junction bases: 6. The CDR3 covers 15 residues. Germline V lookup: CDR1 SGHTA, CDR2 FQGNSA. DNA of the CDR3: TGTGCCAGCAGCCCCTGGACAGGGTTGGCCAACGTCCTGACTTTC. As protein: CASSPWTGLANVLTF. Full variable domain (rest looked up from reference TRBV7-2 and TRBJ2-6): GAGVSQSPSNKVTEKGKDVELRCDPISGHTALYWYRQSLGQGLEFLIYFQGNSAPDKSGLPSDRFSAERTGGSVSTLTIQRTQQEDSAVYLCASSPWTGLANVLTFGAGSRLTVL.

This clonotype was observed a handful of times. The genes are TRBV12-3 or TRBV12-4 and TRBJ2-1; D possibly corresponds to TRBD2 (6 bases). V gave up 7 bases and J gave up 9 bases, with 13 bases separating them. The CDR3 consists of 12 residues. CDR3 sequence: CASNERAGEQFF. The CDR3 DNA follows: TGTGCCAGCAACGAAAGAGCGGGTGAGCAGTTCTTC.

The chain has TRBV12-3 or TRBV12-4 and TRBJ1-2, with TRBD1 identical over 7 bases. This CDR3 contains 14 residues. V shed 5 bases and J 4 bases; nucleotides not matched to a gene: 7. The CDR3 loop reads CASSATGFPYGYTF. CDR3 in DNA: TGTGCCAGCAGTGCGACAGGGTTCCCCTATGGCTACACCTTC.

The V gene is TRBV4-1, the J gene TRBJ2-7, with D possibly matching TRBD1 (5 bases). CDR1 and CDR2 from the germline V gene are MGHRA and YSYEKL. V gave up 0 bases and J gave up 5 bases, with 17 bases separating them. The length of the CDR3 is 16 residues. DNA for the CDR3: TGCGCCAGCAGCCAAGATCGTGGGGCCACGTTCCACGAGCAGTACTTC. Translated, it gives CASSQDRGATFHEQYF.

This clonotype was seen only once. The V and J genes are TRBV7-2 and TRBJ2-7, with TRBD2 matching over 10 bases. The germline gives CDR1 SGHTA, CDR2 FQGNSA. The V gene end was trimmed by 1 base and the J gene end by 2 bases; junction bases not matched to a gene: 8. The CDR3 runs 17 residues. The CDR3 coding sequence is TGTGCCAGCAGCTTAGAGGGTTTTAGCGGGAGGACCTACGAGCAGTACTTC. This encodes CASSLEGFSGRTYEQYF. The full variable domain, rest sourced from reference TRBV7-2 and TRBJ2-7, is GAGVSQSPSNKVTEKGKDVELRCDPISGHTALYWYRQSLGQGLEFLIYFQGNSAPDKSGLPSDRFSAERTGGSVSTLTIQRTQQEDSAVYLCASSLEGFSGRTYEQYFGPGTRLTVT.

J is TRBJ2-6 and V is TRBV7-9; D not resolved. The V and J ends lost 1 base and 0 bases respectively, with 7 bases between them. The CDR3 extends over 16 amino acids. CDR1 is SEHNR, CDR2 FQNEAQ, per germline (reference sequence). CDR3 in amino acids: CASSLVRASGANVLTF. The CDR3 DNA reads TGTGCCAGCAGCTTAGTGAGAGCCTCTGGGGCCAACGTCCTGACTTTC.

This clonotype has at least ten counts. This chain links TRBV6-6 with TRBJ2-7, with D maybe TRBD2 (6 bases). Between the trimmed V and J ends, which lost 3 bases and 2 bases, there was a span of 17 bases. This CDR3 has 16 amino acids. Germline CDR1 reads MNHNY; CDR2 reads SVGAGI (reference sequence). The CDR3 spells CASSYGRTGEAYEQYF. In nucleotides, the CDR3 is TGTGCCAGCAGTTATGGCCGCACGGGAGAAGCCTACGAGCAGTACTTC.

V gene TRBV7-3 combines with J gene TRBJ2-1, with 7 bases lining up with TRBD2. Trimming removed 5 bases from V and 9 bases from J; junction bases left unmatched: 7. CDR3 size: 13 residues. In germline, CDR1 is SGHTA, CDR2 FQGTGA. The DNA of the CDR3 is TGTGCCAGCAGCGCTGGGGGGGATAGTGAGCAGTTCTTC. Its translation is CASSAGGDSEQFF.

This sequence joins TRBV2 and TRBJ2-1, with D tentatively TRBD2 (5 bases). V gave up 6 bases and J gave up 7 bases, with 13 bases separating them. The CDR3 spans 13 residues. Germline V CDR1 and CDR2: SNHLY, FYNNEI. The CDR3 reads CASRESGYNEQFF. CDR3 bases: TGTGCCAGCAGGGAAAGCGGTTATAATGAGCAGTTCTTC.

In this sample, this clonotype turned up once. Being one base from a much bigger clone, this may be a read error. J is TRBJ1-2 and V is TRBV7-9; D is unclear. Trimming left V 1 base short and J 10 bases short, with 16 bases between. CDR3 length equals 14 residues. CDR1 is SEHNR and CDR2 is FQNEAQ in the germline V gene (reference sequence). The CDR3: CASSLGVRADDYTF. In DNA, the CDR3 is TGTGCCAGCAGCTTAGGAGTAAGGGCTGATGACTACACCTTC.